This TCR beta chain was obtained from a study of blood T cell repertoires in COVID-19 (dated by TCRdb to about 2020). With regard to the full study: Collaborator samples came from the United States, Italy and Spain and covered acute and convalescent phases of COVID-19. The material from the prospective study consisted of cDNA or gDNA derived from T cells, B-cell-depleted T cells, or PBMCs. Subjects who had been exposed to COVID-19, were actively infected with it, or had recovered from it provided the deeply sampled blood TCRbeta repertoires that made up the dataset. The repertoires were released in a freely available public database meant as a resource for research on the immune response to SARS-CoV-2. The samples were drawn from the first 160 participants of the ongoing ImmuneRACE study and from under 1,500 subjects provided by 6 global collaborators. Nearly every sample came with metadata listing a de-identified subject ID, COVID-19 status, age in years and sex. Where available, HLA class I and class II types were obtained from metadata supplied by the sample provider rather than from assay-based typing.

On the study overall, not on this receptor specifically: The amount of clinical and demographic metadata varied by source and participant and was provided uncurated.

The germline V gene (reference sequence) gives CDR1 as GTSNPN and CDR2 as SVGIG. Including the terminal cysteine and phenylalanine, the CDR3 comprises 15 residues. This entry keeps only the CDR3 DNA: 45 bases, framed from base 1. Relative to germline, V is 1 base shorter and J is 7 bases shorter, with 19 bases between their ends. As regards this clone: Its recognized antigen is unknown. The record has no base qualities; no much larger clone is one base away.

TCRbeta CDR3 regions were amplified from genomic DNA by means of the immunoSEQ Assay, a bias-controlled multiplex PCR. For the original study's pipeline: Nucleated cell counts per sample were estimated from amplification of reference gene primers within the assay. To quantify the absolute abundance of each unique TCRbeta CDR3 rearrangement, sequence reads were collapsed and filtered. For each sample, productive Simpson clonality was calculated by taking the square root of Simpson's diversity index across productive rearrangements. TCRdb retrieved this table from immuneACCESS and kept in-frame rearrangements only. Not all clones are present; in checked studies, unresolved V genes account for under half, and no reason is known for the remainder. V, J and clone size derive from that table, while D and trimming were established from the DNA sequence. This sample gives around 30,000 clones in total; approximately 77% of them show up just once. The top ten constitute roughly 16% of the sample.

The collaborating institutions used their own protocols to collect whole blood in K2EDTA tubes. Collaborator samples were shipped for TCRbeta analysis as frozen whole blood, isolated PBMCs, or DNA extracted from either sample type. This receptor chain uses TRBV30 and TRBJ1-2; a confident D gene designation cannot be given. The sample consisted of peripheral blood. The sequence came from a human donor in a cohort sampled during active COVID-19. The CDR3 region reads CAWSAPNLARGGYTF. The nucleotide sequence is TGTGCCTGGAGTGCCCCCAACCTTGCAAGAGGTGGCTACACCTTC.